This T cell receptor (beta chain) was sequenced in a study of control samples from healthy donors and cancer patients. Method: immunoSEQ multiplex PCR; TCRdb's copy keeps in-frame clones and lacks some. This sample has some 49,000 clones, with approximately 86% found just once. Trimming pared 10 bases from V and 2 bases from J, leaving 11 bases between. This CDR3 is built from 12 residues. Germline CDR1 reads ENHRY; CDR2 reads SYGVKD. This clonotype was obtained from a woman aged 45-65 years with lung cancer. Sequencing used PBMCs. The chain employs TRBV10-3 and TRBJ2-5; D is uncertain. CDR3 nucleotide sequence: TGTGCCACCGGGCCGGCACAAGAGACCCAGTACTTC. Amino acids: CATGPAQETQYF.